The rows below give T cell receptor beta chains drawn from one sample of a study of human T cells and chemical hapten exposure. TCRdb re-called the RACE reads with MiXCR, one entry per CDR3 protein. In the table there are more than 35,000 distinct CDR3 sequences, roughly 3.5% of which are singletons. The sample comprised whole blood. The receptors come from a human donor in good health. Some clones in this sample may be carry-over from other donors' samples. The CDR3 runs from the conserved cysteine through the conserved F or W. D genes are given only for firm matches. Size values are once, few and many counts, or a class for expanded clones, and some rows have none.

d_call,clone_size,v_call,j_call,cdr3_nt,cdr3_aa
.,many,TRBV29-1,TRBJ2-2,TGCAGCGTTGAAGAGGTCCGGGAGCTGTTTTTT,CSVEEVRELFF
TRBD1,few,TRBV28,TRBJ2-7,TGTGCCAGCAGCTCCCCTGCCCGGGACAGGGGGCCGTACGAGCAGTACTTC,CASSSPARDRGPYEQYF
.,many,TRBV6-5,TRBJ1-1,TGTGCCAGCAGTTACGGTAGGGACACTGAAGCTTTCTTT,CASSYGRDTEAFF
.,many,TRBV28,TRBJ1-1,TGTGCCAGCAGTTTGGGGCCCCGGGCTTTCTTT,CASSLGPRAFF
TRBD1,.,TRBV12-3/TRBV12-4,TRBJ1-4,TGTGCCAGCAGTCTGCGGGAGGGGGCTTATGAAAAACTGTTTTTT,CASSLREGAYEKLFF
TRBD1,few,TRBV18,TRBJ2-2,TGTGCCAGCTCACCGATCGGACAGGGGGACACCGGGGAGCTGTTTTTT,CASSPIGQGDTGELFF
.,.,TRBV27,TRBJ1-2,TGTGCCAGCAGTTTTGGGGGAACCTATGGCTACACCTTC,CASSFGGTYGYTF
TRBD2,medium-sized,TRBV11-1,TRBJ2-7,TGTGCCAGCAGCGCTAGCGGGGCCTGGGACGAGCAGTACTTC,CASSASGAWDEQYF
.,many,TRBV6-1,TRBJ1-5,TGTGCCAGCAGCCGCCGGCGACAGTATAGCAATCAGCCCCAGCATTTT,CASSRRRQYSNQPQHF
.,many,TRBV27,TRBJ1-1,TGTGCCAGCAGTTCCCGCCCAGCCGAGCTGAACACTGAAGCTTTCTTT,CASSSRPAELNTEAFF
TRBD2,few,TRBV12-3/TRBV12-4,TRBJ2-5,TGTGCCAGCAGGTCTAGCGGGAGTGCAGAGACCCAGTACTTC,CASRSSGSAETQYF
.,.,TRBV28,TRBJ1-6,TGTGCCAATTCCCCTAGGGACTATAATTCACCCCTCCACTTT,CANSPRDYNSPLHF
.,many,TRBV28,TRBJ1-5,TGTGCCAGCAGTCGGGGTGGGAGCAATCAGCCCCAGCATTTT,CASSRGGSNQPQHF
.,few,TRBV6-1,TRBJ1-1,TGTGCCAGCAATTGGGCACAGGAGGACACTGAAGCTTTCTTT,CASNWAQEDTEAFF
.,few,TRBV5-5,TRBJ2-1,TGTGCCAGCAGCTTTGGGGATTACGGGACCAATGAGCAGTTCTTC,CASSFGDYGTNEQFF
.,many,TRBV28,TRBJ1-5,TGTGCCAGCAGTTTCCGCGGGGCTTCCCAGCATTTT,CASSFRGASQHF
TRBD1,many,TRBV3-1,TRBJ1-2,TGTGCCAGCAGCCCATGGACAGGGGGCGACTATGGCTACACCTTC,CASSPWTGGDYGYTF
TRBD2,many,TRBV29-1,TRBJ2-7,TGCAGCGTTCGAACTAGCGGGGTCTACGAGCAGTACTTC,CSVRTSGVYEQYF
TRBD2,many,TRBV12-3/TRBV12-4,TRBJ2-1,TGTGCCAGCAGCTACTGGACTAGCGGGGGCAATGAGCAGTTCTTC,CASSYWTSGGNEQFF
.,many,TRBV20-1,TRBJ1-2,TGCAGTGCTAGACGGTCGGCCACCAACTATGGCTACACCTTC,CSARRSATNYGYTF
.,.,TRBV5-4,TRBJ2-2,TGTGCCAGCAGGCCAATGGGCCCCAACACCGGGGAGCTGTTTTTT,CASRPMGPNTGELFF
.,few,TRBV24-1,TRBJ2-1,TGTGCCACCGCGAGCCGGGGGAGGAACAATGAGCAGTTCTTC,CATASRGRNNEQFF
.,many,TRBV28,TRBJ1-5,TGTGCCAGCGTCCCGGTGGGGCGGAATAGCAATCAGCCCCAGCATTTT,CASVPVGRNSNQPQHF
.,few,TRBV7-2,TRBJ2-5,TGTGCCAGCAGCTTACTTGCAGAGACCCAGTACTTC,CASSLLAETQYF
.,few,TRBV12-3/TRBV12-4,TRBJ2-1,TGTGCCAGCATCAGGGGGGGCAGGGGTCTTTACAATGAGCAGTTCTTC,CASIRGGRGLYNEQFF
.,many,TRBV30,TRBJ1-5,TGTGCCTGGAGTGCCCGCAGGGAAAGAGGCAATCAGCCCCAGCATTTT,CAWSARRERGNQPQHF
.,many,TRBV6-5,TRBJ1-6,TGTGCCAGCAGCCGAAGCAGGGCGAATTCACCCCTCCACTTT,CASSRSRANSPLHF
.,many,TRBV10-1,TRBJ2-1,TGCGCCAGCAGTGAATCTCAGGACAATGAGCAGTTCTTC,CASSESQDNEQFF
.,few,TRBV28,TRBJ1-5,TGTGCCAGCAGGGGCTTGGGGGGGGGGTTTAGCAATCAGCCCCAGCATTTT,CASRGLGGGFSNQPQHF
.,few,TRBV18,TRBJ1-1,TGTGCCAGCTCACCGGAGACGAGGGGAGAAGCTTTCTTT,CASSPETRGEAFF
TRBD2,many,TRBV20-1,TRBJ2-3,TGCAGTGCTAGAGGGGGCGGGACTAGCGGCCCGAAGGGCACAGATACGCAGTATTTT,CSARGGGTSGPKGTDTQYF
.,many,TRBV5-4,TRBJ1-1,TGTGCCAGCAGCTTGAGAGGACTGGGCACTGAAGCTTTCTTT,CASSLRGLGTEAFF
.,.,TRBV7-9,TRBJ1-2,TGTGCCAGCAGCTTAAGCGCGGGCTATGGCTACACCTTC,CASSLSAGYGYTF
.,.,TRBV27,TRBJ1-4,TGTGCCAGCAGGGGGACGGCTGGAGGTGAAAAACTGTTTTTT,CASRGTAGGEKLFF
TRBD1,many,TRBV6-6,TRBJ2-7,TGTGCCAGCAGTTACGAGGGACAGGGAGGCGGGGGTTCCTACGAGCAGTACTTC,CASSYEGQGGGGSYEQYF
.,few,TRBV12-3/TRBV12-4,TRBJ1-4,TGTGCCAGCAGCGGGGGCCAGGGCCCTAATGAAAAACTGTTTTTT,CASSGGQGPNEKLFF
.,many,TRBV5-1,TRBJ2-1,TGCGCCAGCAGCCCTAGGGGAACCTACAATGAGCAGTTCTTC,CASSPRGTYNEQFF
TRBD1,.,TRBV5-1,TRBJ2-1,TGCGCCAGCAGCTGGGGTGACAGGGATGAGCAGTTCTTC,CASSWGDRDEQFF
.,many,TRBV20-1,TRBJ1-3,TGCAGTGCTAGTGGACAGCCCTCTGGAAACACCATATATTTT,CSASGQPSGNTIYF
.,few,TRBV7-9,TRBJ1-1,TGTGCCAGCATATCGAGGACTGAAGCTTTCTTT,CASISRTEAFF
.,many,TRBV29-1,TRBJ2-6,TGCAGCGTTGACGTTTCCTCGGACGGACCCTCTGGGGCCAACGTCCTGACTTTC,CSVDVSSDGPSGANVLTF
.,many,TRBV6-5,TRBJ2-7,TGTGCCAGCAGTTACTCCGGACAGAACCCCTACGAGCAGTACTTC,CASSYSGQNPYEQYF
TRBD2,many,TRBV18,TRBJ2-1,TGTGCCAGCTCACCCGGACTAGCGCTCTACAATGAGCAGTTCTTC,CASSPGLALYNEQFF
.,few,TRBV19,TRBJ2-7,TGTGCCAGTAGTATCAGCCAGAGCTCCTACGAGCAGTACTTC,CASSISQSSYEQYF
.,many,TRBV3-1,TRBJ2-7,TGTGCCAGCAGCCTCGCAGGGCACCTAGATTTC,CASSLAGHLDF
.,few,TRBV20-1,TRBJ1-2,TGCAGTGCCATGCGGGGGGTTGGCTACACCTTC,CSAMRGVGYTF
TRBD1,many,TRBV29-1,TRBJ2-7,TGCAGCGTTGAAGTCCCCGGACAGGGGTACGAGCAGTACTTC,CSVEVPGQGYEQYF
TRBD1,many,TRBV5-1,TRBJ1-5,TGCGCCAGCAGCTTGGGGACAGGGGGCAATCAGCCCCAGCATTTT,CASSLGTGGNQPQHF
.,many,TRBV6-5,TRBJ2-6,TGTGCCAGCAGCCGTCCGGACTCTGGGGCCAACGTCCTGACTTTC,CASSRPDSGANVLTF
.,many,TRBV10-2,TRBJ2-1,TGCGCCAGCAGAGGGACCGTCAATGAGCAGTTCTTC,CASRGTVNEQFF
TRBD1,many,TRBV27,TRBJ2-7,TGTGCCAGCAGGGACAGGTTTAGCTCCTACGAGCAGTACTTC,CASRDRFSSYEQYF
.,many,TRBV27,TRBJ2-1,TGTGCCAGCAGTTTACTCGCTACGTACAATGAGCAGTTCTTC,CASSLLATYNEQFF